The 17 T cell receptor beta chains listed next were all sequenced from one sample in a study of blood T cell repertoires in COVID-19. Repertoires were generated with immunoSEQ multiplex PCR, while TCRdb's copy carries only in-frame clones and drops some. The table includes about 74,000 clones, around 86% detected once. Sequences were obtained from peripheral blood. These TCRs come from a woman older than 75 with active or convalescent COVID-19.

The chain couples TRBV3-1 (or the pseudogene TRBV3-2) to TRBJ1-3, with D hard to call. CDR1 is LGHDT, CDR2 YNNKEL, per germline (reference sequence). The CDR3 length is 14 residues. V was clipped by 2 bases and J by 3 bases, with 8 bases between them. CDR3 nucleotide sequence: TGTGCCAGCAGCCAAAAATCCTATGGAAACACCATATATTTT. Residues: CASSQKSYGNTIYF.

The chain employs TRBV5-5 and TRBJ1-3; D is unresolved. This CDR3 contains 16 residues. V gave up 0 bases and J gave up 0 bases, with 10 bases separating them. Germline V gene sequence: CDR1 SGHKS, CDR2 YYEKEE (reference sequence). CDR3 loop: CASSLVVAPSGNTIYF. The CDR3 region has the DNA TGTGCCAGCAGCTTGGTGGTGGCCCCCTCTGGAAACACCATATATTTT.

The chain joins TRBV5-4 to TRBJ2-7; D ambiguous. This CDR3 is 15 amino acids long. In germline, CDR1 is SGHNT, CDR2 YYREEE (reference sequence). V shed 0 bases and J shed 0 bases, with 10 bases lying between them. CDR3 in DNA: TGTGCCAGCAGCTTGGGGATACAGAGCTCCTACGAGCAGTACTTC. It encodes CASSLGIQSSYEQYF.

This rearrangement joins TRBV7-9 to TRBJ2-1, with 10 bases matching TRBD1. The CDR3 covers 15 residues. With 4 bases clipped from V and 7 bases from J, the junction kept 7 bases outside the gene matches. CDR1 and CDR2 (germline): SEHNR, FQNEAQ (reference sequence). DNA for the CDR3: TGTGCCAGCAGCTCGACAGGGGGCCCGGAGAATGAGCAGTTCTTC. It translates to CASSSTGGPENEQFF.

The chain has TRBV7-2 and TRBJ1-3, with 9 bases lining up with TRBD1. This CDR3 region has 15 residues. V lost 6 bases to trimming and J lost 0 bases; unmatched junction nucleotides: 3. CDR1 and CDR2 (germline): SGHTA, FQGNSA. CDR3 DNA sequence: TGTGCCAGCAGACAGGGGGCCAACTCTGGAAACACCATATATTTT. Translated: CASRQGANSGNTIYF.

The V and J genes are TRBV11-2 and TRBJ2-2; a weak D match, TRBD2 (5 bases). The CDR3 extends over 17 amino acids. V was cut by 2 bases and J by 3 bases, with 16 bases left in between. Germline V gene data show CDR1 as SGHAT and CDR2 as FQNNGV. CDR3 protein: CASSLQLARGYTGELFF. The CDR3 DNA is TGTGCCAGCAGCTTACAGTTGGCCCGGGGATACACCGGGGAGCTGTTTTTT.

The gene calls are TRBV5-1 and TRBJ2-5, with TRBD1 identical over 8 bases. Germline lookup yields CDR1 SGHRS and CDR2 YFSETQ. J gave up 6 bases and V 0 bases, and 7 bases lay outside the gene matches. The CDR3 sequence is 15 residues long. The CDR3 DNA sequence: TGCGCCAGCAGCTTGGTGCCAGGGGGCTTGAAGACCCAGTACTTC. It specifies CASSLVPGGLKTQYF. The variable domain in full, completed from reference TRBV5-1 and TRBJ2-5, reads KAGVTQTPRYLIKTRGQQVTLSCSPISGHRSVSWYQQTPGQGLQFLFEYFSETQRNKGNFPGRFSGRQFSNSRSEMNVSTLELGDSALYLCASSLVPGGLKTQYFGPGTRLLVL.

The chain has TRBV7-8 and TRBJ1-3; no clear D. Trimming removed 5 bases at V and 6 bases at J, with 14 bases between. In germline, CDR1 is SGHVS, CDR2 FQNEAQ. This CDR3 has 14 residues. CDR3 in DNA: TGTGCCAGCAGCCCGAGACGGGTCCAAAACACCATATATTTT. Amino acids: CASSPRRVQNTIYF.

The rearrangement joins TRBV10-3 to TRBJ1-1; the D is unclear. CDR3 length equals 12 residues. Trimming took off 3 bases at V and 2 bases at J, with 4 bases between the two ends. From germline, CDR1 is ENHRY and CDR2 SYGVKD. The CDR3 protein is CAISDRNTEAFF. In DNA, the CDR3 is TGTGCCATCAGTGACAGAAACACTGAAGCTTTCTTT.

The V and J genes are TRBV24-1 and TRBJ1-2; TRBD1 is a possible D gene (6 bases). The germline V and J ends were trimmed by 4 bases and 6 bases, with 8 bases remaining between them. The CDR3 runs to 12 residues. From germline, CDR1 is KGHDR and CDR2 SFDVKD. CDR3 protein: CATSDKGDGYTF. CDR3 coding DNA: TGTGCCACCAGTGACAAGGGGGATGGCTACACCTTC.

Here the CDR3 reads CASSNPQANTEAFF. The CDR3 DNA reads as TGTGCCAGTAGTAATCCGCAAGCGAACACTGAAGCTTTCTTT. The chain is built from TRBV19 and TRBJ1-1; D is undetermined. The CDR3 covers 14 residues. Trimming removed 4 bases from V and 1 base from J, with 10 bases in between. Germline CDR1 is LNHDA and CDR2 is SQIVND (reference sequence).

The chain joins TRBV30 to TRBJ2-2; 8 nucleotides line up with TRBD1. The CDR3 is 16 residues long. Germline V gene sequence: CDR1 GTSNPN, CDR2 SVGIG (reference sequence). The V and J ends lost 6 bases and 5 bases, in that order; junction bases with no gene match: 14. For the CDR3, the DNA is TGTGCCTGCCCACCAACAGGGGGTGGTGTGACCGGGGAGCTGTTTTTT. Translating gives CACPPTGGGVTGELFF.

CDR3 sequence (DNA): TGTGCCAGCAGCTTAAGCTGGGGGGAGGCTGCCGGGGAGCTGTTTTTT. This codes for CASSLSWGEAAGELFF. The chain employs TRBV7-2 and TRBJ2-2, with D perhaps matching TRBD2 (6 bases). V shed 2 bases and J shed 6 bases, with 16 bases lying between them. Germline V gives CDR1 SGHTA, CDR2 FQGNSA. There are 16 residues in the CDR3.

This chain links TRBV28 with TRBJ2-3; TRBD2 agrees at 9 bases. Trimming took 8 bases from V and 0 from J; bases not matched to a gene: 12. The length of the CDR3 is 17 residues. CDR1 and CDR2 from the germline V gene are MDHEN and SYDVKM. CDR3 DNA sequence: TGTGCCAGCGTAGGACCGGCTAGCGGGGTCAGCACAGATACGCAGTATTTT. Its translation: CASVGPASGVSTDTQYF. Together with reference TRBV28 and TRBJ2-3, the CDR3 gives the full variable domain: DVKVTQSSRYLVKRTGEKVFLECVQDMDHENMFWYRQDPGLGLRLIYFSYDVKMKEKGDIPEGYSVSREKKERFSLILESASTNQTSMYLCASVGPASGVSTDTQYFGPGTRLTVL.

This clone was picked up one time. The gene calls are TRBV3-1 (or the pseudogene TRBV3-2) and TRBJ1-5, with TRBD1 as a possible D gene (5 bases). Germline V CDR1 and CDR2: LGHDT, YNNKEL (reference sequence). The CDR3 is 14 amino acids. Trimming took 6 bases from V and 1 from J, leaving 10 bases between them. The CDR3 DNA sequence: TGTGCCAGCAGTCCTCGACAGAGCAATCAGCCCCAGCATTTT. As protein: CASSPRQSNQPQHF.

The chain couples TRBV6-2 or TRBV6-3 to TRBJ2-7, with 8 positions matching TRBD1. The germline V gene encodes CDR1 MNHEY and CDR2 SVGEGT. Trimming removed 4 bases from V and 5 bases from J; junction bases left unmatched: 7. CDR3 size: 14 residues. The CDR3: CASSSQGGRNEQYF. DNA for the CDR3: TGTGCCAGCAGTTCACAGGGGGGCCGGAACGAGCAGTACTTC.

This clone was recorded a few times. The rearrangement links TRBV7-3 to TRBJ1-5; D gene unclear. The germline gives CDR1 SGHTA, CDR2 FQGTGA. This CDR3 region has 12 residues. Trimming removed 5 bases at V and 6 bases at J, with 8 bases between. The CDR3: CASSVPGQPQHF. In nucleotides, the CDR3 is TGTGCCAGCAGCGTACCCGGTCAGCCCCAGCATTTT.